This T cell receptor beta chain stems from a study of blood T cells in healthy people across ages. A second about 7 to 11 cycle PCR used barcoded and J-beta primers. MiXCR, applied by TCRdb to the 5' RACE reads, yields one record per CDR3 protein. The sample has approximately 850,000 distinct CDR3 sequences, over 45% seen once. The study, taken as a whole, reports: A greater number of naive CD4+ cells and higher diversity distinguished long-lived donors from aged donors.

In the case of this clonotype: What it binds is not known.

The origin of this receptor is a man in his thirties or forties in good health. The specimen sequenced was blood.

CDR3 residues: CSASGDSYGYTF. In DNA, the CDR3 is TGCAGTGCTAGCGGGGACTCCTATGGCTACACCTTC. J is TRBJ1-2 and V is TRBV20-1; D perhaps matches TRBD1 (5 bases). The CDR3 totals 12 residues. Germline V gives CDR1 DFQATT, CDR2 SNEGSKA (reference sequence). V lost 3 bases, J lost 4 bases, and 9 bases lay in between.